What follows describes a single TCR beta chain. This clonotype was seen many times. This clone's antigen is unknown. Base qualities are missing; no much larger clone stands one base away. Hyperthyroidism patients were newly diagnosed, had a disease duration of under 2 months, and were aged 18 to 65 years. The study excluded patients with uncontrolled infections, other autoimmune diseases, pregnancy or lactation. Clinical symptoms, serum thyroxine and TRAb, thyroid ultrasound, and orbital computed tomography formed the basis for the diagnoses. Blood from progressor patients was drawn when they were first diagnosed with hyperthyroidism, before any ophthalmopathy symptoms appeared. PBMCs were separated from approximately 9.9 ml of fresh peripheral blood using Ficoll-Paque density gradient centrifugation. Progressor patients were initially diagnosed with Graves' hyperthyroidism and developed ophthalmopathy during follow-up. Trizol reagent was used to extract total RNA, and RNA quality was then checked on an Agilent 2100 Bioanalyzer.

TCR beta CDR3 regions were amplified from RNA transcripts. A first-round RT-PCR of the TCR CDR3 used the HTBI primer set with the Qiagen OneStep RT-PCR kit. Libraries were constructed in a second round of multiplex PCR, after which size selection and purification were performed. Libraries were sequenced paired-end with 100 bp reads on an Illumina HiSeq2000. The authors' pipeline ran thus. SOAPnuke was used to process the raw data, throwing out any read that contained adapters or uncalled bases, had a mean Phred below 15, or lacked an exact constant-primer or identifier match. COPE v1.2.5 was used to merge the high-quality paired reads, and each unique nucleotide sequence was defined as a clonotype. Clonotypes were aligned to IMGT TRBV, TRBD and TRBJ reference segments using MiTCR v1.1. The analysis was restricted to V-J combinations with a frequency above 0.0001, which together covered roughly 99% of the repertoires. A TCS score was defined as the ratio between F50 (clonal expansion) and ExV (chaos), using BLOSUM62-based TCRdist between CDR3 peptides within each V-J. Welch's t-statistics and random forest reduced 514 V-J features to about 12, which were used in a naive Bayes classifier (R e1071). TCRdb passed the public sequencing reads through fastp at Q25 and MiXCR, retaining productive beta sequences. CDR3 protein duplicates are merged, each entry listing the most common genes and DNA. For this entry, the V and J calls and clone size follow TCRdb and not the study's own pipeline. The sample has a few hundred thousand distinct CDR3 sequences on record, more than 11% of them singletons. The ten largest clonotypes hold more than 4.5% of the sample.

These data originate in a study of T cells in Graves' hyperthyroidism and ophthalmopathy (dated by TCRdb to about 2019). Regarding the complete study: Peripheral blood samples were taken at initial diagnosis, before any treatment was given. To identify TCR V-J signatures that set the groups apart, the researchers used a discovery cohort of about a hundred patients, made up of 40 to 45 with Graves' ophthalmopathy and some 55 with stable Graves' hyperthyroidism. Whether ophthalmopathy could be predicted prospectively was tested in an independent validation cohort made up of 18 hyperthyroidism patients plus 17 patients who later progressed to ophthalmopathy. Once sampling was done, hyperthyroidism patients were given methimazole at a starting dose of 30 mg daily, whereas ophthalmopathy patients were given high-dose intravenous methylprednisolone. For training and testing, the roughly 97 patients in the discovery cohort were randomly divided in a 7:3 ratio. In addition, the study compared T-cell repertoires in thyroid tissue and in blood from several Graves' hyperthyroidism patients. According to the paper, TCR Vbeta CDR3 sequencing was carried out on over 130 peripheral blood samples, which came from about 45 ophthalmopathy, under 85 hyperthyroidism and about 17 progressor patients.

Results and caveats for the whole study, not just this receptor: Most expanded thyroid clonotypes (frequency above 0.001) were also detected in blood, a finding suggesting that blood repertoires may reflect thyroid immune responses. During validation, the model predicted progression to ophthalmopathy a median of about 5.9 months ahead of onset, with 60% to 71% sensitivity and less than 85% specificity. In cross-validation, a model built on a 13 V-J signature told ophthalmopathy apart from stable hyperthyroidism with roughly 87% sensitivity and 81% to 82% specificity, and in testing the same model reached 80%/75%. No statistical method was used to fix the sample size in advance, and group allocation was not hidden from the investigators.

Sequencing input: blood. The clonotype comes from a woman aged 25 to 45 with Graves' hyperthyroidism that later progressed to Graves' ophthalmopathy.

The CDR3 protein: CSVEGQGNTEAFF. DNA sequence: TGCAGCGTTGAAGGGCAGGGGAATACTGAAGCTTTCTTT. The chain employs TRBV29-1 and TRBJ1-1, and TRBD1 may be the D gene, going by 6 matching bases. Sequences SQVTM (CDR1) and ANQGSEA (CDR2) are obtained from the germline V gene. The CDR3 numbers 13 residues from cysteine through phenylalanine. Only CDR3 DNA is held: 39 bases, read in frame from base 1. The junction carries 11 bases between V and J, which are trimmed by 1 base and 5 bases respectively.